This T cell receptor beta chain derives from a study of cytomegalovirus exposure and HLA in healthy donors (dated by TCRdb to about 2017). Background for the entire study: A later analysis indicated that the 100 to 150 validation repertoires were generated on the platform also employed for the 720 or so repertoires of the first cohort. The study aimed to test whether cataloging public T cell receptors could reveal signatures of past pathogen exposure. Along with the roughly 710-subject first cohort, a separate validation cohort of roughly 110 different subjects was used. To predict cytomegalovirus infection status, the study combined high-throughput TCR immunosequencing, statistical association of individual TCRs with disease status, and machine learning.

The study at large found these results: The classifier was reported to diagnose cytomegalovirus status with high specificity and sensitivity in both the original and validation cohorts. The authors suggested that the approach could potentially be extended to other disease states and immunological phenotypes. A later analysis found that TCRs clustered in the first cohort also tended to co-occur in the 120 validation repertoires, with approximately 95% of cluster scores above 0. A total of 150 to 200 TCR beta chains were listed by the study as associated with cytomegalovirus. Three of the identified cytomegalovirus-associated TCR beta chains were confirmed in vitro to be specific for cytomegalovirus antigens. Most TCR sequences were seen in very few donors, while some public TCRs were found in many individuals. All 120 or so repertoires were used to score co-occurrence in the validation cohort in a later analysis, because that analysis had no HLA typing for the cohort.

Remarks on this clone: Its target antigen remains unknown. Base qualities were left out, and no much larger clone turns up one base away.

Separate from the approximately 730-subject first cohort, the validation cohort of 120 subjects was the group to which the donors belonged. The library came from the immunoSEQ multiplex PCR assay. In the authors' own workflow: To diagnose cytomegalovirus status from the catalog of TCR beta chain sequences, a statistical classification framework was built. In TCRdb, the immuneACCESS table is reduced to in-frame sequences with V and J assigned. These tables do not hold every clone; where another copy was compared, an unresolved V gene accounts for under half, and the others remain unexplained. V, J and clone size derive from that table, while D and trimming were established from the DNA sequence. The sample profile shows approximately 300,000 clones; approximately 90% of them were found once. Of the sample, 1.2% falls within the top ten clones. The CDR3 holds 15 amino acids from the cysteine to the phenylalanine. The kept DNA is CDR3 alone, 45 bases in frame from the first base. Per the germline V gene (reference sequence), LNHDA is the CDR1 and SQIVND is the CDR2. Relative to germline, V is 7 bases shorter and J is 4 bases shorter, with 16 bases between their ends.

The chain employs TRBV19 and TRBJ2-2; possibly the D gene is TRBD1, per 5 matching bases. The sample consisted of PBMCs. The clonotype originates from a woman aged 25 to 39 in good health and CMV-seropositive. For the CDR3, the sequence is CASTIRDRSTGELFF. The nucleotide sequence is TGTGCCAGTACCATCAGAGACAGAAGCACCGGGGAGCTGTTTTTT.